The source of this T cell receptor beta chain is a study of shared clonotypes between healthy human individuals. On sorted subsets, replicate PCRs used about 200 ng DNA, or tens of thousands of T cell genomes. Profiled with immunoSEQ multiplex PCR; TCRdb holds only in-frame clones, not every one. The sample lists some 1 million clones, about 75% occurring once. The germline V gene encodes CDR1 SGHTA and CDR2 FQGNSA. The CDR3 has 14 residues. Trimming took off 4 bases at V and 4 bases at J, with 11 bases between the two ends. Each sample came from a Caucasian adult donor living in Nashville, Tennessee. Comment on this clone: Its antigen is currently unknown.

Points from the study as a whole: Although depth was large, rarefaction showed that sequencing of the sorted subsets was incomplete. It was the non-shared clonotypes that had lower generation probabilities than clonotypes shared by all four donors.

The origin of this receptor is a man aged 18 to 29 in good health. V usage is TRBV7-2 and J usage is TRBJ1-5; D is uncertain. Sequencing input: memory CD4+ T cells sorted from blood. The subset is: CD45RA-negative fraction. CDR3 nucleotide sequence: TGTGCCAGCAGCTCCCCGGGAGGAAATCAGCCCCAGCATTTT. It yields the protein CASSSPGGNQPQHF.